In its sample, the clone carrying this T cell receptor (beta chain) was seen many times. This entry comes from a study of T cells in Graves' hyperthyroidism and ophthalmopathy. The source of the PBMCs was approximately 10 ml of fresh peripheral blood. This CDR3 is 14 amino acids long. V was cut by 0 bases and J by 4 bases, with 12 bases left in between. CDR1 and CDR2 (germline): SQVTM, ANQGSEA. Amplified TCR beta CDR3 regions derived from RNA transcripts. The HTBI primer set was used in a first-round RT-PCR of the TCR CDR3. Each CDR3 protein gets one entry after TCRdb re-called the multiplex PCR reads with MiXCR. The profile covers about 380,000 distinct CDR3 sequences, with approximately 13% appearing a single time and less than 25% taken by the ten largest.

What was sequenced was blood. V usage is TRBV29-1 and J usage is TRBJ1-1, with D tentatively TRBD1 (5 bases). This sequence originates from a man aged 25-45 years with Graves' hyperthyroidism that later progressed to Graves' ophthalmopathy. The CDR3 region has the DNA TGCAGCGTTGAAGATCCGGGGGTTGGCACTGAAGCTTTCTTT. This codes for CSVEDPGVGTEAFF. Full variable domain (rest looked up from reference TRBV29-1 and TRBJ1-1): SAVISQKPSRDICQRGTSLTIQCQVDSQVTMMFWYRQQPGQSLTLIATANQGSEATYESGFVIDKFPISRPNLTFSTLTVSNMSPEDSSIYLCSVEDPGVGTEAFFGQGTRLTVV.